What follows describes a single T cell receptor (beta chain). Assay used: immunoSEQ multiplex PCR; TCRdb lists only in-frame clones, some missing. The sample shows 50,000 or so clones, around nine tenths of them seen only once. V shed 0 bases, J shed 0 bases, and the junction held 6 bases outside the gene matches. Germline lookup yields CDR1 SNHLY and CDR2 FYNNEI. This CDR3 is built from 18 residues. The source of the sample is a study of graft-versus-host responses after intestinal transplantation. The rearrangement uses TRBV2 and TRBJ2-1; 9 nucleotides align to TRBD2. The sequencing here drew on PBMCs, taken about 4 months after intestinal transplantation. The source of this sequence is a human patient who received an intestinal transplant, so some T cells may come from the graft donor. Here the CDR3 DNA reads TGTGCCAGCAGTGAAGCTGTGGCTAGCGGGAACTCCTACAATGAGCAGTTCTTC. Amino acid sequence: CASSEAVASGNSYNEQFF. The variable domain in full, with the rest retrieved from reference TRBV2 and TRBJ2-1, is EPEVTQTPSHQVTQMGQEVILRCVPISNHLYFYWYRQILGQKVEFLVSFYNNEISEKSEIFDDQFSVERPDGSNFTLKIRSTKLEDSAMYFCASSEAVASGNSYNEQFFGPGTRLTVL.